Below, 5 T cell receptor beta chains from the same sample are listed, as sequenced in a study of control samples from healthy donors and cancer patients (dated by TCRdb to about 2020). The library was built by means of the immunoSEQ multiplex PCR assay. TCRdb re-hosts the immuneACCESS table, in-frame sequences only. Its copies lack some clones; in the studies checked, an unresolved V gene accounts for under half of them, and the cause for the rest is not known. For this sample there are 100,000 or so clones; roughly 87% appear just once. The leading ten clones occupy 15% to 20% of the sample. Specimen: blood. These receptor sequences come from a woman aged 50 to 65 in good health.

This clone was recorded once. This chain links TRBV23-1 with TRBJ2-7; D assignment may be TRBD1 or TRBD2 (6 bases each). TRBV23-1 is filed as an ORF, its function uncertain. Trimming left V 8 bases short and J 2 bases short, with 10 bases between. This CDR3 comprises 12 residues. This chain's CDR3 is CASLRGPYEQYF. CDR3 nucleotides: TGCGCCAGCCTTCGGGGGCCCTACGAGCAGTACTTC.

J is TRBJ1-6 and V is TRBV7-2; D perhaps matches TRBD1 (5 bases). CDR1 and CDR2 from the germline V gene are SGHTA and FQGNSA. The CDR3 is made up of 15 amino acids. Between the trimmed V and J ends, which lost 5 bases and 7 bases, there was a span of 15 bases. The chain's CDR3 is CASSTRWGRNSPLHF. The CDR3 nucleotides are TGTGCCAGCAGCACCAGGTGGGGGAGGAATTCACCCCTCCACTTT.

The gene calls are TRBV3-1 (or the pseudogene TRBV3-2) and TRBJ2-2, with 8 bases identical to TRBD1. V shed 4 bases and J 6 bases; nucleotides not matched to a gene: 13. Germline V gene sequence: CDR1 LGHDT, CDR2 YNNKEL (reference sequence). The CDR3 is 17 residues long. CDR3 loop: CASSPTAGQGFPGELFF. The CDR3 coding sequence is TGTGCCAGCAGCCCAACTGCTGGACAGGGCTTTCCCGGGGAGCTGTTTTTT.

As to this clone: The junction does not match germline at one end; this may be a read error. This chain joins TRBV4-1 and TRBJ2-1; weak D call: TRBD2 (7 bases). This CDR3 is built from 18 residues. The germline CDR1 and CDR2 sequences are MGHRA and YSYEKL. In DNA, the CDR3 is TGCGCCCGCAGCCAAGGGGGGGGAGGGGCGGGGGCTTTCAATGAGCAGTTCTTC. It encodes CARSQGGGGAGAFNEQFF.

The V gene is TRBV7-8, the J gene TRBJ1-1; 7 bases align to TRBD1. This CDR3 has 15 residues. The V gene end was trimmed by 5 bases and the J gene end by 3 bases; junction bases not matched to a gene: 9. In germline, CDR1 is SGHVS, CDR2 FQNEAQ. The CDR3 protein is CASSPMDRFDTEAFF. In nucleotides, the CDR3 is TGTGCCAGCAGCCCCATGGACAGGTTTGACACTGAAGCTTTCTTT.